This passage covers 18 T cell receptor beta chains from one sample sequenced in a study of cytomegalovirus exposure and HLA in healthy donors. A multiplex PCR was run with 60 Vbeta primers and 13 Jbeta primers. TCRdb's copy holds only in-frame clones and misses some; the assay was immunoSEQ multiplex PCR. The sample has about 190,000 clones, around four fifths seen once. Sequencing was done on a sample of PBMCs. Receptor source: a boy between 2 and 10 years old in good health and CMV-seronegative.

V gene TRBV14 combines with J gene TRBJ1-5, with D perhaps matching TRBD1 (5 bases). The germline V gene encodes CDR1 SGHDN and CDR2 FVKESK. CDR3 length: 15 residues. V shed 0 bases and J shed 2 bases, with 8 bases lying between them. CDR3 region: CASSQDLQGNQPQHF. The DNA of the CDR3 is TGTGCCAGCAGCCAAGATTTACAGGGCAATCAGCCCCAGCATTTT.

The chain has TRBV9 and TRBJ1-4; possibly TRBD1 for D (6 bases). Germline V gives CDR1 SGDLS, CDR2 YYNGEE. Trimming pared 3 bases from V and 2 bases from J, leaving 11 bases between. The CDR3 spans 15 residues. CDR3 DNA sequence: TGTGCCAGCAGCGAAGGGGGTTTCACTAATGAAAAACTGTTTTTT. This codes for CASSEGGFTNEKLFF. The variable domain in full, with the rest retrieved from reference TRBV9 and TRBJ1-4, is DSGVTQTPKHLITATGQRVTLRCSPRSGDLSVYWYQQSLDQGLQFLIQYYNGEERAKGNILERFSAQQFPDLHSELNLSSLELGDSALYFCASSEGGFTNEKLFFGSGTQLSVL.

This clone was observed a handful of times. The chain carries TRBV6-5 and TRBJ1-6; D might be TRBD1 (5 bases). The germline V gene encodes CDR1 MNHEY and CDR2 SVGAGI. The CDR3 is 16 amino acids. V was clipped by 2 bases and J by 7 bases, with 15 bases between them. Here the CDR3 reads CASSYPEGFCNSPLHF. The CDR3 DNA reads TGTGCCAGCAGTTACCCGGAGGGGTTCTGCAATTCACCCCTCCACTTT.

The chain carries TRBV5-1 and TRBJ1-1, with 8 bases matching TRBD1. V trimming: 4 bases; J trimming: 0 bases; junction bases outside the gene matches: 5. Per the germline V gene, CDR1 is SGHRS and CDR2 is YFSETQ. CDR3 length equals 15 residues. CDR3 sequence reads: CASSPDRGLNTEAFF. Written as DNA, the CDR3 is TGCGCCAGCAGCCCAGACAGGGGATTGAACACTGAAGCTTTCTTT.

This clone was seen only once. The chain joins TRBV4-1 to TRBJ1-1; 9 bases match TRBD1. Germline values: CDR1 MGHRA, CDR2 YSYEKL. J was trimmed by 1 base and V by 4 bases; bases with no gene match: 7. This CDR3 has 16 residues. The CDR3 loop is CASSPLGQGRNTEAFF. The CDR3 bases are TGCGCCAGCAGCCCCCTAGGACAGGGGCGGAACACTGAAGCTTTCTTT.

The chain uses TRBV9 and TRBJ1-1, with 7 bases identical to TRBD1. This CDR3 has 14 residues. Germline values: CDR1 SGDLS, CDR2 YYNGEE. The V and J ends lost 4 bases and 4 bases, in that order; junction bases with no gene match: 7. DNA of the CDR3: TGTGCCAGCAGCCCCCGACAGGGTGGCACTGAAGCTTTCTTT. It specifies CASSPRQGGTEAFF.

This clone was counted between two and nine times. The V gene is TRBV21-1, the J gene TRBJ1-5; the table's D call, TRBD1, was not checked against the DNA. TRBV21-1 is a known pseudogene. The CDR3 has 20 residues. The CDR3 is CASSKNGTGGGVYSNQPQHF. CDR3 DNA sequence: TGTGCCAGCAGCAAAAATGGCACAGGGGGAGGTGTGTATAGCAATCAGCCCCAGCATTTT.

This chain joins TRBV7-6 and TRBJ2-1; 10 bases align to TRBD2. The CDR3 is 12 residues long. After removal of 3 bases from V and 16 bases from J, the junction contained 6 bases not matched to a gene. Per germline, CDR1 SGHVS and CDR2 FNYEAQ. CDR3 sequence: CASSFDGTSVFF. The CDR3 DNA follows: TGTGCCAGCAGCTTCGACGGGACTAGCGTTTTCTTC.

This clone was seen only a few times. The V gene is TRBV7-8, the J gene TRBJ1-5, with D perhaps TRBD1 (5 bases). The V end was cut by 5 bases, the J end by 6 bases, with 8 bases between. The CDR3 spans 12 residues. Germline-derived CDR1 and CDR2 are SGHVS and FQNEAQ. CDR3 sequence (DNA): TGTGCCAGCAGCCGGGGGACTCAGCCCCAGCATTTT. Its translation: CASSRGTQPQHF. The variable domain in full, completed from reference TRBV7-8 and TRBJ1-5, reads GAGVSQSPRYKVAKRGQDVALRCDPISGHVSLFWYQQALGQGPEFLTYFQNEAQLDKSGLPSDRFFAERPEGSVSTLKIQRTQQEDSAVYLCASSRGTQPQHFGDGTRLSIL.

The J gene is TRBJ2-3, the V gene TRBV15; 7 nucleotides line up with TRBD1. The CDR3 consists of 15 residues. J gave up 0 bases and V 3 bases, and 3 bases lay outside the gene matches. The germline V gene has CDR1 LNHNV and CDR2 YYDKDF (reference sequence). CDR3 coding DNA: TGTGCCACCAGCAGCGGGACAGAGAGCACAGATACGCAGTATTTT. It specifies CATSSGTESTDTQYF.

This clone has a handful of counts. V usage is TRBV11-2 and J usage is TRBJ2-1; TRBD2 matches at 7 bases. Germline V CDR1 and CDR2: SGHAT, FQNNGV. There are 13 residues in the CDR3. The junction had 2 bases not matched to a gene; V was cut back by 0 bases and J by 9 bases. The CDR3: CASSLDWEGEQFF. CDR3 in DNA: TGTGCCAGCAGCTTAGATTGGGAGGGTGAGCAGTTCTTC.

In its sample, this clone was seen a few times. The junction and the germline gene differ at one end; a read error may be behind it. The V gene is TRBV18, the J gene TRBJ1-2, with D unclear. Germline V gene data show CDR1 as KGHSH and CDR2 as LQKENI. The CDR3 sequence is 11 residues long. The CDR3 nucleotides read TGTGCCAGCTCACCAAAAGCCGGACTTCACTTC. This sequence encodes CASSPKAGLHF.

The chain recombines TRBV15 with TRBJ2-1; tentatively, D is TRBD1 (5 bases). The germline V gene encodes CDR1 LNHNV and CDR2 YYDKDF (reference sequence). There are 16 residues in the CDR3. V was clipped by 0 bases and J by 1 base, with 10 bases between them. CDR3 loop: CATSRDLGESYNEQFF. DNA of the CDR3: TGTGCCACCAGCAGAGACTTAGGGGAATCCTACAATGAGCAGTTCTTC.

This clone was detected only a few times. The rearrangement joins TRBV6-1 to TRBJ2-6, with D maybe TRBD2 (6 bases). Trimming pared 2 bases from V and 4 bases from J, leaving 15 bases between. Germline CDR1 reads MNHNS; CDR2 reads SASEGT. This CDR3 has 17 amino acids. The CDR3 DNA is TGTGCCAGCAGTGAACCGGGACTTTCTTCCGGGGCCAACGTCCTGACTTTC. Translating it yields CASSEPGLSSGANVLTF.

The V call is TRBV18, the J call TRBJ1-1; D gene uncertain. The CDR3 length is 14 residues. CDR1 is KGHSH and CDR2 is LQKENI in the germline V gene. Trimming removed 1 base from V and 2 bases from J, with 8 bases in between. CDR3 in DNA: TGTGCCAGCTCACCACTAGCAGTAAACACTGAAGCTTTCTTT. As protein: CASSPLAVNTEAFF.

The V gene is TRBV6-5, the J gene TRBJ2-7; 9 bases match TRBD1. This CDR3 spans 14 amino acids. V was pared by 5 bases and J by 3 bases, with 5 bases of the junction left unmatched. Germline V gives CDR1 MNHEY, CDR2 SVGAGI. The CDR3 here is CASSDGQGNYEQYF. CDR3 DNA: TGTGCCAGCAGTGACGGACAGGGGAACTACGAGCAGTACTTC.

This sequence joins TRBV5-1 and TRBJ1-4; D may be TRBD1 (6 bases). V shed 4 bases and J shed 12 bases, with 16 bases lying between them. The CDR3 has 13 amino acids. Germline assignment: CDR1 SGHRS and CDR2 YFSETQ. The CDR3 sequence is CASSLPQGGELFF. The CDR3 DNA is TGCGCCAGCAGCCTACCCCAAGGGGGAGAACTGTTTTTT.

The chain recombines TRBV14 with TRBJ2-2; 9 bases are shared with TRBD2. CDR1 and CDR2 from the germline V gene are SGHDN and FVKESK. The J segment lost 7 bases and the V segment lost 4 bases, leaving 7 bases of the junction unmatched. CDR3 length equals 15 residues. CDR3 DNA: TGTGCCAGCAGCCGATTAGCGGGAGCGGGCGGGGAGCTGTTTTTT. Translated, it gives CASSRLAGAGGELFF.